Following are 9 T cell receptor beta chains from one sample sequenced in a study of blood T cells in healthy people across ages. Next came a second PCR, run for about 7 to 12 cycles, which used a sample-barcoded 5' primer along with a J-beta primer mix. In TCRdb, the 5' RACE reads were re-called with MiXCR into one record per CDR3 protein. The data show about 1.8 million distinct CDR3 sequences, approximately 50% seen once. Sequenced input: blood. These receptors originate from a woman between 35 and 50 years old in good health.

This clonotype appeared a few times. The chain links TRBV15 to TRBJ2-4; D uncertain. CDR3 length equals 14 residues. Germline loops: CDR1 LNHNV, CDR2 YYDKDF (reference sequence). Trimming pared 0 bases from V and 6 bases from J, leaving 9 bases between. The CDR3 DNA follows: TGTGCCACCAGCAGAGAGAACGGTTTAAACATTCAGTACTTC. Translated, it gives CATSRENGLNIQYF.

This clonotype has more than one count but fewer than ten. The chain has TRBV4-1 and TRBJ2-7; D unresolved. The CDR3 has 16 residues. The germline CDR1 and CDR2 sequences are MGHRA and YSYEKL. V was cut by 0 bases and J by 2 bases, with 14 bases left in between. CDR3 sequence: CASSQDIGLPPYEQYF. The CDR3, as DNA: TGCGCCAGCAGCCAAGATATCGGCCTACCACCCTACGAGCAGTACTTC.

V gene TRBV7-2 combines with J gene TRBJ2-7; D is possibly TRBD1 (6 bases). The CDR3 totals 16 residues. The V end was cut by 8 bases, the J end by 2 bases, with 22 bases between. CDR1 SGHTA and CDR2 FQGNSA come from the germline V gene. The CDR3 region is CASRPLPNRVAYEQYF. CDR3 coding DNA: TGTGCCAGCCGCCCCCTCCCGAACAGGGTGGCCTACGAGCAGTACTTC.

The chain uses TRBV6-1 and TRBJ2-5; TRBD1 might be the D (9 bases). V lost 8 bases and J lost 2, with 18 bases in between. Germline CDR1 reads MNHNS; CDR2 reads SASEGT. The CDR3 is 15 residues long. CDR3 sequence (DNA): TGTGCCAGCCACAGGGGGCGGGGGGATCAAGAGACCCAGTACTTC. Residues: CASHRGRGDQETQYF.

The V gene is TRBV15, the J gene TRBJ2-1; TRBD1 matches at 8 bases. Germline loops: CDR1 LNHNV, CDR2 YYDKDF (reference sequence). CDR3 length: 15 residues. The V gene end was trimmed by 0 bases and the J gene end by 8 bases; junction bases not matched to a gene: 6. CDR3 loop: CATSRDSAGGYEQFF. CDR3 DNA: TGTGCCACCAGCAGAGATTCCGCAGGGGGCTATGAGCAGTTCTTC.

CDR3 DNA: TGTGCCAGCTTTCCGGGGGCCACGACATTCACAGATACGCAGTATTTT. Translation: CASFPGATTFTDTQYF. The V gene is TRBV28, the J gene TRBJ2-3, with D perhaps given as TRBD1 or TRBD2 (6 bases each). The CDR3 is made up of 16 amino acids. The ends were cut back, 8 bases at V and 2 bases at J, with 20 bases in the middle. The germline CDR1 and CDR2 sequences are MDHEN and SYDVKM.

The V gene is TRBV12-3 or TRBV12-4, the J gene TRBJ1-5; possible D gene TRBD1, 5 bases. The CDR3 loop spans 14 amino acids. The ends were cut back, 1 base at V and 7 bases at J, with 11 bases in the middle. CDR3 amino acids: CASSLVQGRQPQHF. The CDR3 nucleotides are TGTGCCAGCAGTTTAGTCCAGGGTCGGCAGCCCCAGCATTTT.

This clonotype has a handful of counts. The J gene is TRBJ2-3, the V gene TRBV29-1, with 10 nucleotides matching TRBD2. CDR3 length: 15 residues. Trimming took 5 bases from V and 1 from J; bases not matched to a gene: 6. In germline, CDR1 is SQVTM, CDR2 ANQGSEA. CDR3 amino acids: CSVKSSGGGTDTQYF. CDR3 DNA sequence: TGCAGCGTTAAATCTAGCGGGGGCGGCACAGATACGCAGTATTTT.

This clonotype was seen more than once but under ten times. The chain uses TRBV27 and TRBJ2-3; 7 bases map to TRBD1. Germline CDR1 MNHEY, CDR2 SMNVEV (reference sequence). The trim removed 2 bases at V and 9 bases at J, leaving 8 bases unmatched. CDR3 length: 14 residues. The CDR3 bases are TGTGCCAGCAGTTTAGGACAGGTTTCTAACACGCAGTATTTT. It codes for CASSLGQVSNTQYF.